A selection of T cell receptor beta chains follows, all from one sample in a study of cytomegalovirus exposure and HLA in healthy donors. Some clones are missing from TCRdb's copy, which holds only in-frame ones; the method was immunoSEQ multiplex PCR. Among 200,000 to 250,000 clones listed, about 82% were seen once. Sequenced: PBMCs. These TCRs come from a man aged 30 to 39 in good health and CMV-seronegative. The CDR3 runs from the conserved cysteine through the conserved F or W. Each record gives: J gene, V gene, clone size, D gene, CDR3 protein, CDR3 DNA. D genes are given only for firm matches. A clone size is listed for some rows: how often the clone was seen (once, few, many), or a class if it is expanded.

TRBJ1-1	TRBV18	NA	TRBD1	CASSTRTGVDVVAFF	TGTGCCAGCTCAACACGGACAGGGGTGGATGTTGTAGCTTTCTTT
TRBJ1-2	TRBV19	NA	TRBD1	CASTATGLPNYGYTF	TGTGCCAGTACCGCGACAGGGCTCCCTAACTATGGCTACACCTTC
TRBJ1-2	TRBV6-1	NA	TRBD1	CASSPRDSYYGYTF	TGTGCCAGCAGCCCCCGGGACAGTTACTATGGCTACACCTTC
TRBJ1-5	TRBV7-9	NA	NA	CASSLGAGALVQPQHF	TGTGCCAGCAGCTTAGGAGCGGGGGCGTTGGTTCAGCCCCAGCATTTT
TRBJ1-2	TRBV4-1	NA	NA	CASSLLGGVEKAYTF	TGCGCCAGCAGCCTCCTGGGCGGGGTGGAAAAGGCCTACACCTTC
TRBJ2-3	TRBV9	NA	NA	CASSVGLSTDTQYF	TGTGCCAGCAGCGTTGGACTATCTACAGATACGCAGTATTTT
TRBJ2-7	TRBV6-5	NA	NA	CASSNSGYEQYF	TGTGCCAGCAGTAACTCCGGGTACGAGCAGTACTTC
TRBJ2-3	TRBV15	NA	TRBD1	CATSNPGQAGTDTQYF	TGTGCCACCAGCAATCCGGGACAGGCAGGGACAGATACGCAGTATTTT
TRBJ2-5	TRBV15	NA	TRBD1	CATNSGQEQETQYF	TGTGCCACCAACTCGGGACAGGAGCAAGAGACCCAGTACTTC
TRBJ1-1	TRBV28	NA	NA	CASRPRVNTEAFF	TGTGCCAGCAGGCCCAGGGTTAACACTGAAGCTTTCTTT
TRBJ2-7	TRBV11-2	NA	TRBD2	CASSFFSLPGLAYSEQYF	TGTGCCAGCAGCTTCTTCTCTCTTCCGGGACTAGCATATAGCGAGCAGTACTTC
TRBJ2-1	TRBV7-8	NA	TRBD2	CASSRASGYYNEQFF	TGTGCCAGCAGCCGGGCTAGCGGTTATTACAATGAGCAGTTCTTC
TRBJ1-2	TRBV7-9	NA	NA	CASSFQNYGYTF	TGTGCCAGCAGCTTTCAAAACTATGGCTACACCTTC
TRBJ2-7	TRBV28	NA	TRBD1	CASSFGTVSYEQYF	TGTGCCAGCAGTTTCGGGACAGTCTCCTACGAGCAGTACTTC
TRBJ1-2	TRBV10-3	NA	TRBD1	CAISESTGDGYTF	TGTGCCATCAGTGAGTCAACAGGGGACGGCTACACCTTC
TRBJ2-7	TRBV28	few	NA	CASSNSYEQYF	TGTGCCAGCAGCAATTCCTACGAGCAGTACTTC
TRBJ2-7	TRBV5-1	NA	NA	CASSLRGGYEQYF	TGCGCCAGCAGCTTGAGAGGTGGCTACGAGCAGTACTTC
TRBJ1-5	TRBV11-2	few	TRBD1	CASSGQGAGQPQHF	TGTGCCAGCAGCGGACAGGGGGCCGGTCAGCCCCAGCATTTT
TRBJ2-6	TRBV11-2	NA	NA	CASRREPTGASVLTF	TGTGCCAGCAGACGAGAGCCTACTGGGGCCAGCGTCCTGACTTTC
TRBJ1-3	TRBV19	few	NA	CASIGGLTTRGNTIYF	TGTGCCAGTATCGGAGGACTTACTACTCGTGGAAACACCATATATTTT
TRBJ2-5	TRBV5-1	NA	NA	CASSSGRMGAQETQYF	TGCGCCAGCAGCTCCGGTAGGATGGGGGCGCAGGAGACCCAGTACTTC
TRBJ1-5	TRBV2	NA	NA	CASSVSQVPQPQHF	TGTGCCAGCAGTGTGTCACAGGTTCCTCAGCCCCAGCATTTT
TRBJ2-7	TRBV7-9	NA	NA	CASSLSRPPYEQYF	TGTGCCAGCAGCTTAAGTCGCCCGCCCTACGAGCAGTACTTC
TRBJ1-5	TRBV28	NA	TRBD1	CASSSPLTGMRHQPQHF	TGTGCCAGCAGTTCCCCTTTGACAGGGATGAGGCATCAGCCCCAGCATTTT
TRBJ2-5	TRBV7-3	NA	TRBD1	CASSSTGTVPETQYF	TGTGCCAGCAGCTCCACCGGGACAGTCCCCGAGACCCAGTACTTC
TRBJ1-4	TRBV28	NA	NA	CASRAVGINEKLFF	TGTGCCAGCAGAGCGGTAGGAATCAATGAAAAACTGTTTTTT
TRBJ1-5	TRBV10-1	few	NA	CASSDGFGQPQHF	TGCGCCAGCAGTGACGGGTTTGGGCAGCCCCAGCATTTT
TRBJ1-5	TRBV6-5	NA	TRBD1	CASSYEVPRGNQPQHF	TGTGCCAGCAGTTACGAAGTTCCCAGGGGGAATCAGCCCCAGCATTTT
TRBJ2-1	TRBV4-1	NA	TRBD1	CASSQWTGGWNEQFF	TGCGCCAGCAGCCAATGGACAGGGGGCTGGAATGAGCAGTTCTTC